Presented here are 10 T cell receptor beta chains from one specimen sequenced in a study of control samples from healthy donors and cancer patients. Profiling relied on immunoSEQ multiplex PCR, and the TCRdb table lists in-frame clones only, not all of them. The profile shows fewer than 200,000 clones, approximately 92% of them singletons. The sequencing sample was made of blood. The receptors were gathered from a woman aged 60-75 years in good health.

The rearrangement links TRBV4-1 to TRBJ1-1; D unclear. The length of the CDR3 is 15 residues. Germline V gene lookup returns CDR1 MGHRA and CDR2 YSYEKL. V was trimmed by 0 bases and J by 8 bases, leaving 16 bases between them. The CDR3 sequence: CASSQDRHPGNEAFF. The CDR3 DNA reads TGCGCCAGCAGCCAAGATAGGCACCCCGGGAACGAAGCTTTCTTT.

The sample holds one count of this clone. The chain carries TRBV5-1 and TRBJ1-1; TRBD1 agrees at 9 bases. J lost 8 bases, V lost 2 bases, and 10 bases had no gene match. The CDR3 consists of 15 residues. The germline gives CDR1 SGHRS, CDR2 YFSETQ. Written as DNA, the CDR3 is TGCGCCAGCAGCTTTACCGGGACAGGGACGACCGAAGCTTTCTTT. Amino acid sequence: CASSFTGTGTTEAFF.

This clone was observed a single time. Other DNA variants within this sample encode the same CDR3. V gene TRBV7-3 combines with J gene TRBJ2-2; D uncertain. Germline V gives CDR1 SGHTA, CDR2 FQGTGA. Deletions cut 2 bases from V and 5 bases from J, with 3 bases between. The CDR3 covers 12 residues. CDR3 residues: CASSLETGELFF. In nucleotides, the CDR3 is TGTGCCAGCAGCTTAGAGACCGGGGAGCTGTTTTTT.

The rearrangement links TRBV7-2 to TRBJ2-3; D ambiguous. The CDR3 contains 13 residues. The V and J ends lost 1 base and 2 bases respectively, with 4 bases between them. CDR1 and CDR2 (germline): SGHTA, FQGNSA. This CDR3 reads CASSLGSTDTQYF. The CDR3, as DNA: TGTGCCAGCAGCTTAGGGTCCACAGATACGCAGTATTTT.

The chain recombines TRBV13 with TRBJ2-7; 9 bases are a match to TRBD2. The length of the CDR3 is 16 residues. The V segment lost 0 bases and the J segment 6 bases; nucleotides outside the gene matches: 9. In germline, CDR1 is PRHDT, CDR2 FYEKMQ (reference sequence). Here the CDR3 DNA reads TGTGCCAGCAGCTTAGGCCTGGCCGCGGGAGGGCTCGAGCAGTACTTC. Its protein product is CASSLGLAAGGLEQYF. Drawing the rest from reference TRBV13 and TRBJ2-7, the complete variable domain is AAGVIQSPRHLIKEKRETATLKCYPIPRHDTVYWYQQGPGQDPQFLISFYEKMQSDKGSIPDRFSAQQFSDYHSELNMSSLELGDSALYFCASSLGLAAGGLEQYFGPGTRLTVT.

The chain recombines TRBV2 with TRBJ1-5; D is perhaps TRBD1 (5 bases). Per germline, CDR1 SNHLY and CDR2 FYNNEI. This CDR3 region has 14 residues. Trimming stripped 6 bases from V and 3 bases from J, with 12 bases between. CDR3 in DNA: TGTGCCAGCAGCGCGACAGTAAACAATCAGCCCCAGCATTTT. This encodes CASSATVNNQPQHF.

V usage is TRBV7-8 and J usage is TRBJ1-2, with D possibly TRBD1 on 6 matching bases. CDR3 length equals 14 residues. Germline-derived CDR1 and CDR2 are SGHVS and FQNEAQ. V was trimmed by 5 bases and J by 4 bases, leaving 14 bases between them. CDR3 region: CASSLHRESYGYTF. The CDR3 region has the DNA TGTGCCAGCAGCCTACACAGGGAGTCCTATGGCTACACCTTC.

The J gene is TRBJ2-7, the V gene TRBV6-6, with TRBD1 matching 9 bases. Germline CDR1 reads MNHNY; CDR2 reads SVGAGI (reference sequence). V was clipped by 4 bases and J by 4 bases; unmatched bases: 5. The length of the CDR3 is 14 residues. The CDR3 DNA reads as TGTGCCAGCAGTTCCGGGACAGGGTCATACGAGCAGTACTTC. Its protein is CASSSGTGSYEQYF.

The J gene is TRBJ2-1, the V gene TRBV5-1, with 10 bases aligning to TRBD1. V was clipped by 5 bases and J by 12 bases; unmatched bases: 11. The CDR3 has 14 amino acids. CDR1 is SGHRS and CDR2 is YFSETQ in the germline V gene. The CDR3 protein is CASSLDRGYSGQFF. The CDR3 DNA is TGCGCCAGCAGTCTGGACAGGGGGTATTCAGGGCAGTTCTTC.

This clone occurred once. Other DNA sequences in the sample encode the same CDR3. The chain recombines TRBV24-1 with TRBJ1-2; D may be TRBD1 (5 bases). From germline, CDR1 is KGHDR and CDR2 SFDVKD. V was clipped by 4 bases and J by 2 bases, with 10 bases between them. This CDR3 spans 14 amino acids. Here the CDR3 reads CATSDPGRNYGYTF. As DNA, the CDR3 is TGTGCCACCAGTGACCCGGGACGAAACTATGGCTACACCTTC.